The TCR beta chain described here comes from a study of blood T cell repertoires in COVID-19. Background on the study: Acute-phase and convalescent COVID-19 samples originated in the United States, Italy and Spain. In each case, the material was cDNA or gDNA derived from T cells, B-cell-depleted T cells, or PBMCs.

In the authors' workflow: Amplification from reference gene primers served as the basis for estimated nucleated cell counts. Profiling relied on immunoSEQ multiplex PCR, and the TCRdb table lists in-frame clones only, not all of them. V and J calls and clone size are as listed in that table; D and trimming were resolved from the DNA. Of 95,000 to 150,000 clones in the sample, over 55% were seen once. The CDR3 length is 13 residues. Germline V gene lookup returns CDR1 SGHTA and CDR2 FQGNSA. V dropped 8 bases and J dropped 3 bases, with 11 bases sitting between them. This receptor was obtained from a woman between 65 and 79 years old with acute or convalescent COVID-19. This sequence joins TRBV7-2 and TRBJ2-1; perhaps TRBD2 as D (5 bases). Sequencing was carried out using peripheral blood. The CDR3 nucleotides read TGTGCCAGCGGCCAAGGACTCTACAATGAGCAGTTCTTC. Translation: CASGQGLYNEQFF.